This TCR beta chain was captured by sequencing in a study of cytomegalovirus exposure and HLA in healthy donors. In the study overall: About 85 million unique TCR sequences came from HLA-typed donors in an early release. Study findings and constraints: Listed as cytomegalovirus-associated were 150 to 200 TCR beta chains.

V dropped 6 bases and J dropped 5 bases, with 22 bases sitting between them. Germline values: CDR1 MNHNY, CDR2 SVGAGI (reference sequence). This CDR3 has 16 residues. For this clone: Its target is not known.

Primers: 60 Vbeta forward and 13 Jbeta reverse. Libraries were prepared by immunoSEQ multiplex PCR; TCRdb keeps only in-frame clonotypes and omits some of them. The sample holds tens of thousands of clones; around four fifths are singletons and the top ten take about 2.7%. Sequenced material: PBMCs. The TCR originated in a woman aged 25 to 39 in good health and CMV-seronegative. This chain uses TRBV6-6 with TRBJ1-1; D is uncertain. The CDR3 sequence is CASSTFSGYEQTEAFF. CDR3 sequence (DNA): TGTGCCAGCAGCACATTCTCAGGTTACGAACAGACTGAAGCTTTCTTT.